Each of the 20 T cell receptor beta chains below was sequenced from the same sample in a study of blood T cell repertoires in COVID-19. TCRdb's copy holds only in-frame clones and misses some; the assay was immunoSEQ multiplex PCR. The table shows roughly 250,000 clones, with 82% occurring only once. The sequenced sample was peripheral blood. These receptor sequences come from a woman aged 70-85 years with acute or convalescent COVID-19.

This chain uses TRBV5-1 with TRBJ2-3; D might be TRBD1 (6 bases). Looked up from germline, CDR1 is SGHRS and CDR2 is YFSETQ. Deletions cut 0 bases from V and 2 bases from J, with 13 bases between. The CDR3 runs 16 residues. CDR3 in amino acids: CASSLDVGASTDTQYF. CDR3 in DNA: TGCGCCAGCAGCTTGGATGTGGGGGCCTCCACAGATACGCAGTATTTT.

The chain employs TRBV3-1 (or the pseudogene TRBV3-2) and TRBJ2-6, with D unresolved. The V end was cut by 1 base, the J end by 0 bases, with 13 bases between. The CDR3 length is 18 residues. CDR1 and CDR2 from the germline V gene are LGHDT and YNNKEL (reference sequence). The CDR3 loop is CASSQALSLTSGANVLTF. DNA of the CDR3: TGTGCCAGCAGCCAAGCCCTATCCCTCACCTCTGGGGCCAACGTCCTGACTTTC.

This sequence joins TRBV25-1 and TRBJ1-1; weak D call: TRBD1 (5 bases). The germline gives CDR1 MGHDK, CDR2 SYGVNS. Trimming shortened V by 1 base and J by 12 bases, and 21 bases separated the two germline ends. The CDR3 sequence is 15 residues long. CDR3 nucleotide sequence: TGTGCCAGCAGTGAATCAATCGGCCAGGGATTGAGACCTTTCTTT. Encoded protein: CASSESIGQGLRPFF.

The V and J genes are TRBV6-2 or TRBV6-3 and TRBJ2-7, with D maybe TRBD1 (6 bases). This CDR3 is 16 amino acids long. Germline loops: CDR1 MNHEY, CDR2 SVGEGT. The V gene lost 6 bases and the J gene lost 0 bases, with 18 bases spanning the gap. CDR3 bases: TGTGCCAGCAGCACGATACACAGGGAAAACTCCTACGAGCAGTACTTC. It yields the protein CASSTIHRENSYEQYF.

There are a few counts of this clone. V gene TRBV5-1 combines with J gene TRBJ1-1, with 7 nucleotides matching TRBD1. This CDR3 contains 14 residues. Germline V gives CDR1 SGHRS, CDR2 YFSETQ. J gave up 0 bases and V 8 bases, and 7 bases lay outside the gene matches. The CDR3 nucleotides are TGCGCCAGTTATAGGGACAGTATGAACACTGAAGCTTTCTTT. Protein sequence: CASYRDSMNTEAFF.

The sample holds a few counts of this clone. J is TRBJ2-3 and V is TRBV5-1, with TRBD1 as a possible D gene (6 bases). Germline V lookup: CDR1 SGHRS, CDR2 YFSETQ. This CDR3 has 17 residues. Trimming pared 3 bases from V and 2 bases from J, leaving 19 bases between. In nucleotides, the CDR3 is TGCGCCAGCAGCTCGGGCATAGGGGGTAGCAACACAGATACGCAGTATTTT. Translation: CASSSGIGGSNTDTQYF.

This clone was detected only once. The chain combines TRBV6-5 with TRBJ1-4; D gene unclear. Germline lookup yields CDR1 MNHEY and CDR2 SVGAGI. Trimming removed 0 bases at V and 4 bases at J, with 9 bases between. This CDR3 has 15 residues. Here the CDR3 DNA reads TGTGCCAGCAGTTACTCGGACGGGATTAATGAAAAACTGTTTTTT. It yields the protein CASSYSDGINEKLFF.

This clone was picked up a small number of times. The chain recombines TRBV12-2 with TRBJ1-5; whether TRBD1, the table's D call, matches the DNA was not checked. TRBV12-2 represents a pseudogene. The CDR3 loop spans 16 amino acids. This chain's CDR3 is CASRLEGQGIRQPQHF. The CDR3 coding sequence is TGTGCAAGTCGCTTAGAGGGACAGGGTATCCGTCAGCCCCAGCATTTT.

The chain couples TRBV3-1 (or the pseudogene TRBV3-2) to TRBJ1-4, with 7 bases that match TRBD1. The trim removed 4 bases at V and 12 bases at J, leaving 14 bases unmatched. The CDR3 is made up of 15 amino acids. The V gene's germline CDR1 is LGHDT and CDR2 YNNKEL (reference sequence). The CDR3 reads CASSRLTGRIVELFF. Written as DNA, the CDR3 is TGTGCCAGCAGCCGACTGACAGGGAGGATCGTTGAACTGTTTTTT.

This chain's CDR3 is CASSPLGTGLPSGANVLTF. The DNA for the CDR3 is TGTGCCAGCAGTCCACTCGGGACAGGGCTCCCCTCTGGGGCCAACGTCCTGACTTTC. The gene calls are TRBV5-6 and TRBJ2-6, with TRBD1 matching 9 bases. The CDR3 is 19 residues long. The germline CDR1 and CDR2 sequences are SGHDT and YYEEEE. V shed 5 bases, J shed 0 bases, and the junction held 12 bases outside the gene matches.

The chain links TRBV6-5 to TRBJ1-2, with TRBD1 identical over 7 bases. The CDR3 totals 11 residues. The J segment lost 8 bases and the V segment lost 6 bases, leaving 3 bases of the junction unmatched. Germline V CDR1 and CDR2: MNHEY, SVGAGI. The CDR3 protein is CASRQGLGYTF. The CDR3 DNA sequence: TGTGCCAGCAGACAGGGGCTAGGCTACACCTTC.

The CDR3 DNA follows: TGCGCCAGCAGCCAAGAGTTTGGGACTGCCGGCAATCAGCCCCAGCATTTT. Translated: CASSQEFGTAGNQPQHF. V usage is TRBV4-3 and J usage is TRBJ1-5; weak D call: TRBD1 (5 bases). The CDR3 extends over 17 amino acids. V was clipped by 0 bases and J by 2 bases, with 14 bases between them. The V gene's germline CDR1 is LGHNA and CDR2 YSLEER.

This clone has just a few counts. The rearrangement links TRBV6-5 to TRBJ1-3, with TRBD1 as a possible D gene (5 bases). The V and J ends lost 0 bases and 3 bases respectively, with 12 bases between them. Germline CDR1 MNHEY, CDR2 SVGAGI. The CDR3 loop spans 16 amino acids. The CDR3 DNA follows: TGTGCCAGCAGTTACTCGACCGGGGGTAATGGAAACACCATATATTTT. Protein: CASSYSTGGNGNTIYF.

This clone was seen more than once but under ten times. The chain couples TRBV19 to TRBJ2-7, with 13 nucleotides matching TRBD2. Germline V CDR1 and CDR2: LNHDA, SQIVND (reference sequence). The CDR3 sequence is 15 residues long. The trim removed 3 bases at V and 4 bases at J, leaving 3 bases unmatched. Written as DNA, the CDR3 is TGTGCCAGTAGTATGGGGACTAGCGGGGATTACGAGCAGTACTTC. It translates to CASSMGTSGDYEQYF. Full variable domain (missing parts from reference TRBV19 and TRBJ2-7): DGGITQSPKYLFRKEGQNVTLSCEQNLNHDAMYWYRQDPGQGLRLIYYSQIVNDFQKGDIAEGYSVSREKKESFPLTVTSAQKNPTAFYLCASSMGTSGDYEQYFGPGTRLTVT.

This chain links TRBV7-2 with TRBJ2-1; 7 bases map to TRBD2. This CDR3 is built from 15 residues. V lost 1 base and J lost 10; bases outside the gene matches: 10. Germline values: CDR1 SGHTA, CDR2 FQGNSA. The CDR3 DNA sequence: TGTGCCAGCAGCTTAGGGGGAGGGAGTGGAAACGAGCAGTTCTTC. This translates into CASSLGGGSGNEQFF.

This chain connects TRBV10-3 to TRBJ1-5; 7 positions agree with TRBD1. The CDR3 totals 15 residues. V shed 2 bases, J shed 4 bases, and the junction held 5 bases outside the gene matches. Germline CDR1 ENHRY, CDR2 SYGVKD. The chain's CDR3 is CAISELWDSNQPQHF. For the CDR3, the DNA is TGTGCCATCAGTGAGCTGTGGGACAGTAATCAGCCCCAGCATTTT.

V gene TRBV3-1 (or the pseudogene TRBV3-2) combines with J gene TRBJ1-1, with D perhaps TRBD1 (6 bases). There are 22 residues in the CDR3. Trimming left V 0 bases short and J 11 bases short, with 40 bases between. Germline CDR1 LGHDT, CDR2 YNNKEL (reference sequence). CDR3 bases: TGTGCCAGCAGCCAAGATCTCTACCATGGAACCTCGGAACAGGGCTTAAACGACGGGGCTTTCTTT. Translating it yields CASSQDLYHGTSEQGLNDGAFF.

There are a few counts of this clone. The J gene is TRBJ2-2, the V gene TRBV14, with D perhaps matching TRBD2 (6 bases). Germline assignment: CDR1 SGHDN and CDR2 FVKESK. The CDR3 covers 16 residues. V shed 5 bases and J shed 1 base, with 14 bases lying between them. For the CDR3, the DNA is TGTGCCAGCAGCGTCTGGGCGGGGTTGAACACCGGGGAGCTGTTTTTT. Protein product: CASSVWAGLNTGELFF.

The chain combines TRBV28 with TRBJ2-2, with 9 bases matching TRBD1. This CDR3 has 17 residues. V shed 2 bases, J shed 7 bases, and the junction held 11 bases outside the gene matches. CDR1 and CDR2 (germline): MDHEN, SYDVKM. The CDR3 reads CASSLPGTGRVVGELFF. The CDR3 DNA is TGTGCCAGCAGTTTACCAGGGACAGGGCGGGTCGTCGGGGAGCTGTTTTTT.

The chain couples TRBV9 to TRBJ1-5; TRBD1 is a possible D gene (6 bases). With 3 bases removed from V and 5 bases from J, the gap between germline ends came to 15 bases. Germline CDR1 and CDR2: SGDLS and YYNGEE. The CDR3 length is 15 residues. The CDR3: CASSESGHRYQPQHF. DNA for the CDR3: TGTGCCAGCAGCGAATCGGGACACAGGTATCAGCCCCAGCATTTT.